This T cell receptor (beta chain) comes out of a study of CD8 T cells in Susac syndrome. Study results and limitations: In its TCR sequencing and HLA analysis, the study acknowledged that the number of individuals was relatively small.

Random hexamers were used to reverse transcribe roughly 0.45 to 1 ug of RNA. Amplification of TCR beta CDR3 spanned 54 Vbeta and 13 Jbeta via immunoSEQ multiplex PCR. TCRdb analysed the immunoSEQ multiplex PCR reads with MiXCR anew, one entry per CDR3 protein. Among around 150,000 distinct CDR3 sequences listed, around 94% were seen once. The CDR3 runs to 13 residues. From germline, CDR1 is SEHNR and CDR2 FQNEAQ (reference sequence). V gave up 1 base and J gave up 8 bases, with 9 bases separating them. As to this clonotype: Its antigen is not known.

Matching for age and sex applied to the controls, who were healthy donors. This chain links TRBV7-9 with TRBJ2-1; unclear D gene. Specimen: CD8+ T cells from PBMCs. The receptor comes from a human donor in good health. CDR3 in amino acids: CASSLVFLDEQFF. DNA for the CDR3: TGTGCCAGCAGCTTAGTCTTTCTTGATGAGCAGTTCTTC.